This entry is about one T cell receptor (beta chain). Antigen unknown. These data originate in a study of CD8 T cells in ankylosing spondylitis. General observations from the study: In reactive arthritis synovial fluid and blood, some motif variants had been reported before. Matched ankylosing spondylitis synovial fluid reportedly contained a significantly enriched population of disease-linked clones.

Each CDR3 protein gets one entry after TCRdb re-called the 5' RACE reads with MiXCR. The sample includes 150,000 to 200,000 distinct CDR3 sequences, 15% to 20% seen only once; the top ten take over 7%. This CDR3 comprises 13 residues. CDR1 SQVTM and CDR2 ANQGSEA come from the germline V gene. Unmatched junction bases numbered 8, after V lost 3 bases and J lost 9 bases. This clonotype was obtained from a male donor with ankylosing spondylitis or in good health (not recorded which). This rearrangement joins TRBV29-1 to TRBJ2-7, with 10 positions matching TRBD1. Specimen: blood, either unsorted or a sorted T cell fraction (not recorded which). The CDR3 region is CSVDLGQGRLQYF. The CDR3 DNA reads TGCAGCGTTGATTTGGGACAGGGGAGGCTGCAGTACTTC.